One sample yielded the 29 T cell receptor beta chains listed below, sequenced in a study of cytomegalovirus exposure and HLA in healthy donors (dated by TCRdb to about 2017). Libraries were made using the immunoSEQ multiplex PCR assay. The multiplex PCR relied on a mix of 60 forward primers for TCR Vbeta segments and 13 reverse primers for TCR Jbeta segments. What TCRdb holds here is the immuneACCESS table cut down to in-frame rearrangements. Part of the clones is not present; checked against another copy, under half of the missing clones reflect an unresolved V gene, and the others are unexplained. This sample gives 150,000 to 200,000 clones in total; just under 80% of them show up just once. The top ten constitute about a tenth of the sample. Specimen: PBMCs. The source of these receptors is a man between 18 and 35 years old in good health and CMV-seropositive.

This chain uses TRBV19 with TRBJ1-3, with TRBD1 as a possible D gene (5 bases). The CDR3 consists of 18 residues. The germline V gene encodes CDR1 LNHDA and CDR2 SQIVND (reference sequence). V lost 7 bases and J 0 bases, leaving 22 bases between the germline ends. The CDR3 reads CASTKLGGPLISGNTIYF. Written as DNA, the CDR3 is TGTGCCAGTACCAAACTGGGGGGACCACTTATCTCTGGAAACACCATATATTTT.

Concerning this clone: Likely a read error: the CDR3 ends without its conserved phenylalanine or tryptophan. CDR3 in amino acids: CASNIFPGDNSPLHL. The CDR3 region has the DNA TGTGCCAGCAACATTTTTCCAGGGGATAATTCACCCCTCCACCTT. The chain uses TRBV2 and TRBJ1-6; the D gene is possibly TRBD1 (6 bases). This CDR3 comprises 15 residues. V was trimmed by 7 bases and J by 5 bases, leaving 15 bases between them. Germline V lookup: CDR1 SNHLY, CDR2 FYNNEI.

CDR3 in DNA: TGTGCCAGCAGTGCGACAGGGGCCACCTCTGGGGCCAACGTCCTGACTTTC. This gives the protein CASSATGATSGANVLTF. V gene TRBV2 combines with J gene TRBJ2-6, with 8 bases lining up with TRBD1. The germline V gene has CDR1 SNHLY and CDR2 FYNNEI. This CDR3 comprises 17 residues. The ends lost 4 bases at V and 0 bases at J; junction bases unmatched: 5.

The J gene is TRBJ2-5, the V gene TRBV29-1, with a possible D match to TRBD1 (7 bases). V lost 5 bases and J 5 bases, leaving 18 bases between the germline ends. CDR1 is SQVTM and CDR2 is ANQGSEA in the germline V gene. CDR3 length: 14 amino acids. CDR3 protein: CSVPDREETETQYF. DNA for the CDR3: TGCAGCGTTCCCGACAGGGAGGAGACGGAGACCCAGTACTTC.

The CDR3 loop is CASSFRLAADTQYF. In DNA form, the CDR3 reads TGCGCCAGCAGCTTTAGACTAGCTGCAGATACGCAGTATTTT. The rearrangement joins TRBV5-1 to TRBJ2-3; 7 bases agree with TRBD2. Germline lookup yields CDR1 SGHRS and CDR2 YFSETQ. V shed 2 bases, J shed 4 bases, and the junction held 4 bases outside the gene matches. This CDR3 region has 14 residues. The full variable domain, in which reference TRBV5-1 and TRBJ2-3 provide the parts outside the CDR3, is KAGVTQTPRYLIKTRGQQVTLSCSPISGHRSVSWYQQTPGQGLQFLFEYFSETQRNKGNFPGRFSGRQFSNSRSEMNVSTLELGDSALYLCASSFRLAADTQYFGPGTRLTVL.

The V call is TRBV4-2, the J call TRBJ2-1; 12 positions agree with TRBD2. The CDR3 runs to 18 residues. Looked up from germline, CDR1 is LGHNA and CDR2 is YNFKEQ. The V gene end was trimmed by 1 base and the J gene end by 7 bases; junction bases not matched to a gene: 11. In DNA, the CDR3 is TGTGCCAGCAGCCAAGGCCAGACTAGCGGGAGTAATGGGAATGAGCAGTTCTTC. It specifies CASSQGQTSGSNGNEQFF.

The chain links TRBV12-5 to TRBJ2-2; D is possibly TRBD1 (5 bases). With 8 bases removed from V and 5 bases from J, the gap between germline ends came to 18 bases. Germline loops: CDR1 LGHNT, CDR2 FRNRAP. The CDR3 is 15 amino acids. This CDR3 is CASRPQGVSTGELFF. The CDR3 DNA reads TGTGCTAGTCGTCCGCAGGGTGTGTCGACCGGGGAGCTGTTTTTT.

The J gene is TRBJ2-7, the V gene TRBV5-1; D possibly corresponds to TRBD1 (5 bases). This CDR3 is built from 15 residues. Germline V gives CDR1 SGHRS, CDR2 YFSETQ. V was shortened by 2 bases and J by 0 bases, with 12 bases between the two germline ends. The CDR3 DNA reads TGCGCCAGCAGCTTAGGCCCTGACAGCTCCTACGAGCAGTACTTC. It codes for CASSLGPDSSYEQYF. Together with reference TRBV5-1 and TRBJ2-7, the CDR3 gives the full variable domain: KAGVTQTPRYLIKTRGQQVTLSCSPISGHRSVSWYQQTPGQGLQFLFEYFSETQRNKGNFPGRFSGRQFSNSRSEMNVSTLELGDSALYLCASSLGPDSSYEQYFGPGTRLTVT.

The chain recombines TRBV2 with TRBJ2-5, with D perhaps TRBD2 (7 bases). V lost 7 bases and J lost 5, with 17 bases in between. The CDR3 extends over 14 amino acids. Germline CDR1 and CDR2: SNHLY and FYNNEI. CDR3 sequence reads: CASTLAEGVETQYF. Here the CDR3 DNA reads TGTGCCAGCACCCTAGCGGAGGGGGTTGAGACCCAGTACTTC.

This chain links TRBV7-6 with TRBJ2-4, with D perhaps matching TRBD2 (5 bases). Germline loops: CDR1 SGHVS, CDR2 FNYEAQ. The V end lost 5 bases, the J end lost 6 bases, and 11 bases lay between the germline ends. This CDR3 comprises 13 residues. The chain's CDR3 is CASSARDANIQYF. For the CDR3, the DNA is TGTGCCAGCAGCGCCCGGGATGCAAACATTCAGTACTTC.

The rearrangement uses TRBV28 and TRBJ2-5; no clear D gene. CDR1 and CDR2 from the germline V gene are MDHEN and SYDVKM. V lost 6 bases and J lost 4, with 6 bases in between. The CDR3 totals 11 residues. The CDR3, as DNA: TGTGCCAGCAGCCCTCGAGAGACCCAGTACTTC. It specifies CASSPRETQYF.

This clone turned up a few times. The chain joins TRBV5-8 to TRBJ1-1; TRBD1 is a possible D gene (6 bases). CDR3 length equals 14 residues. Trimming pared 4 bases from V and 0 bases from J, leaving 10 bases between. The germline V gene encodes CDR1 SGHTS and CDR2 YDEGEE. Here the CDR3 reads CASSPRTVNTEAFF. The CDR3, as DNA: TGTGCCAGCAGCCCACGGACAGTGAACACTGAAGCTTTCTTT.

The chain uses TRBV7-8 and TRBJ2-1, with D uncertain. From germline, CDR1 is SGHVS and CDR2 FQNEAQ. The V and J ends lost 1 base and 0 bases respectively, with 4 bases between them. The CDR3 spans 14 residues. For the CDR3, the DNA is TGTGCCAGCAGCTTAGAGAGCTCCTACAATGAGCAGTTCTTC. This gives the protein CASSLESSYNEQFF. The full variable domain, in which reference TRBV7-8 and TRBJ2-1 provide the parts outside the CDR3, is GAGVSQSPRYKVAKRGQDVALRCDPISGHVSLFWYQQALGQGPEFLTYFQNEAQLDKSGLPSDRFFAERPEGSVSTLKIQRTQQEDSAVYLCASSLESSYNEQFFGPGTRLTVL.

This chain links TRBV5-5 with TRBJ1-2, with a tentative D call TRBD1 (6 bases). Trimming took 1 base from V and 3 from J, leaving 13 bases between them. Germline V gives CDR1 SGHKS, CDR2 YYEKEE (reference sequence). This CDR3 comprises 15 residues. CDR3 sequence: CASSLRQGRDYGYTF. DNA of the CDR3: TGTGCCAGCAGCTTGAGGCAGGGGAGGGACTATGGCTACACCTTC.

The gene calls are TRBV6-6 and TRBJ2-5; D might be TRBD2 (6 bases). The CDR3 runs 13 residues. The V end lost 6 bases, the J end lost 5 bases, and 13 bases lay between the germline ends. The germline V gene encodes CDR1 MNHNY and CDR2 SVGAGI (reference sequence). The CDR3 sequence: CASSPPGVETQYF. CDR3 in DNA: TGTGCCAGCAGCCCTCCGGGGGTGGAGACCCAGTACTTC.

The chain uses TRBV5-6 and TRBJ2-7, with 7 positions matching TRBD1. With 4 bases clipped from V and 5 bases from J, the junction kept 9 bases outside the gene matches. Germline lookup yields CDR1 SGHDT and CDR2 YYEEEE. This CDR3 is 14 amino acids long. CDR3 coding DNA: TGTGCCAGCAGCACCAGGCCAACAGGGGACGAGCAGTACTTC. This codes for CASSTRPTGDEQYF. Complete variable domain (other parts from reference TRBV5-6 and TRBJ2-7): DAGVTQSPTHLIKTRGQQVTLRCSPKSGHDTVSWYQQALGQGPQFIFQYYEEEERQRGNFPDRFSGHQFPNYSSELNVNALLLGDSALYLCASSTRPTGDEQYFGPGTRLTVT.

The V call is TRBV9, the J call TRBJ1-2; TRBD1 agrees at 7 bases. This CDR3 has 17 amino acids. The germline gives CDR1 SGDLS, CDR2 YYNGEE. V lost 3 bases and J lost 4; bases outside the gene matches: 15. The DNA for the CDR3 is TGTGCCAGCAGCGGAGACAGGGAAAGTAGCGGGGGCTATGGCTACACCTTC. Translation gives CASSGDRESSGGYGYTF. Full variable domain (outside the CDR3, taken from reference TRBV9 and TRBJ1-2): DSGVTQTPKHLITATGQRVTLRCSPRSGDLSVYWYQQSLDQGLQFLIQYYNGEERAKGNILERFSAQQFPDLHSELNLSSLELGDSALYFCASSGDRESSGGYGYTFGSGTRLTVV.

The chain uses TRBV6-1 and TRBJ1-1, with D perhaps matching TRBD1 (5 bases). Trimming cost V 6 bases and J 8 bases, with 10 bases left between them. This CDR3 spans 11 amino acids. Germline assignment: CDR1 MNHNS and CDR2 SASEGT. CDR3 sequence (DNA): TGTGCCAGCAGCGGGACTAGAGAAGCTTTCTTT. Amino acids: CASSGTREAFF.

The CDR3 spells CATSRIRGSGPQHF. CDR3 nucleotide sequence: TGTGCCACCAGCAGGATTAGGGGGTCGGGGCCCCAGCATTTT. This rearrangement joins TRBV15 to TRBJ1-5, with a tentative D call TRBD1 (6 bases). Trimming left V 3 bases short and J 9 bases short, with 15 bases between. CDR3 length: 14 residues. Per the germline V gene, CDR1 is LNHNV and CDR2 is YYDKDF (reference sequence).

This sequence joins TRBV14 and TRBJ1-2; D gene uncertain. Germline assignment: CDR1 SGHDN and CDR2 FVKESK. V was trimmed by 1 base and J by 5 bases, leaving 5 bases between them. The CDR3 consists of 12 residues. The CDR3 region has the DNA TGTGCCAGCAGCCAAGCCTTATATGGCTACACCTTC. It codes for CASSQALYGYTF.

Regarding this clone: The identical CDR3 is also encoded by other nucleotide sequences in the sample. The rearrangement joins TRBV6-1 to TRBJ2-1; D is uncertain. The CDR3 runs to 13 residues. Trimming left V 3 bases short and J 6 bases short, with 9 bases between. Germline assignment: CDR1 MNHNS and CDR2 SASEGT. Here the CDR3 DNA reads TGTGCCAGCAGTGATGGGCCAAGCAATGAGCAGTTCTTC. It codes for CASSDGPSNEQFF.

The chain joins TRBV25-1 to TRBJ2-4; possible D gene TRBD1, 6 bases. Per the germline V gene, CDR1 is MGHDK and CDR2 is SYGVNS. V lost 6 bases and J 7 bases, leaving 10 bases between the germline ends. This CDR3 has 12 residues. CDR3 sequence (DNA): TGTGCCAGCAGCCGACAGGATAACATTCAGTACTTC. This gives the protein CASSRQDNIQYF.

The genes are TRBV7-2 and TRBJ2-7, with D tentatively TRBD1 (5 bases). The CDR3 runs to 14 residues. Germline-derived CDR1 and CDR2 are SGHTA and FQGNSA. Trimming took 7 bases from V and 4 from J, leaving 17 bases between them. Here the CDR3 reads CASTNGGAGYEQYF. CDR3 DNA: TGTGCCAGCACCAACGGTGGGGCCGGTTACGAGCAGTACTTC.

The genes are TRBV7-9 and TRBJ1-2; 7 bases are a match to TRBD1. CDR1 and CDR2 from the germline V gene are SEHNR and FQNEAQ (reference sequence). The CDR3 contains 15 residues. With V trimmed by 5 bases and J by 6 bases, 12 bases remained unmatched. CDR3 loop: CASSAGTAVFHGYTF. CDR3 nucleotides: TGTGCCAGCAGCGCGGGGACAGCCGTTTTCCATGGCTACACCTTC.

The chain couples TRBV13 to TRBJ2-1; D is undetermined. The germline V gene encodes CDR1 PRHDT and CDR2 FYEKMQ (reference sequence). V lost 8 bases to trimming and J lost 2 bases, with 10 bases between them. This CDR3 is 13 amino acids long. CDR3 nucleotides: TGTGCCAGCCGGCTAGGAACCTACAATGAGCAGTTCTTC. Translation: CASRLGTYNEQFF.

The chain has TRBV4-2 and TRBJ2-7; TRBD1 might be the D (6 bases). V was pared by 1 base and J by 0 bases, with 10 bases between. Germline V gene lookup returns CDR1 LGHNA and CDR2 YNFKEQ. The CDR3 is made up of 15 amino acids. The chain's CDR3 is CASSQGTAVSYEQYF. For the CDR3, the DNA is TGTGCCAGCAGCCAAGGGACAGCGGTCTCCTACGAGCAGTACTTC.

The genes are TRBV18 and TRBJ2-2, with D perhaps matching TRBD1 (5 bases). There are 16 residues in the CDR3. Germline V gene sequence: CDR1 KGHSH, CDR2 LQKENI. V lost 3 bases and J lost 3, with 14 bases in between. DNA of the CDR3: TGTGCCAGCTCACCTTCCGGGCAGGGCGACACCGGGGAGCTGTTTTTT. It is translated as CASSPSGQGDTGELFF. The entire variable domain, with the rest obtained from reference TRBV18 and TRBJ2-2, is as follows: NAGVMQNPRHLVRRRGQEARLRCSPMKGHSHVYWYRQLPEEGLKFMVYLQKENIIDESGMPKERFSAEFPKEGPSILRIQQVVRGDSAAYFCASSPSGQGDTGELFFGEGSRLTVL.

Remarks on this clone: The germline gene is not matched at one end of the junction; a read error may be the cause. The chain uses TRBV5-4 and TRBJ1-1; D is perhaps TRBD1 (6 bases). The CDR3 loop spans 13 amino acids. Per germline, CDR1 SGHNT and CDR2 YYREEE (reference sequence). CDR3 DNA sequence: TGTGCCAGCAGCTTGGACAGGGTCCCCCTAGTCCACTTT. Protein product: CASSLDRVPLVHF.

This clone has just a few counts. The chain joins TRBV30 to TRBJ2-1, with TRBD2 identical over 13 bases. CDR1 and CDR2 (germline): GTSNPN, SVGIG (reference sequence). The CDR3 has 15 residues. The J segment lost 6 bases and the V segment lost 5 bases, leaving 7 bases of the junction unmatched. The chain's CDR3 is CAWSRLAGGPNEQFF. CDR3 in DNA: TGTGCCTGGTCCCGACTAGCGGGAGGCCCCAATGAGCAGTTCTTC. Combining the CDR3 with reference TRBV30 and TRBJ2-1 gives the whole variable domain SQTIHQWPATLVQPVGSPLSLECTVEGTSNPNLYWYRQAAGRGLQLLFYSVGIGQISSEVPQNLSASRPQDRQFILSSKKLLLSDSGFYLCAWSRLAGGPNEQFFGPGTRLTVL.